These 20 T cell receptor beta chains originate from one sample sequenced in a study of T cell clones after liver transplantation. Profiling relied on immunoSEQ multiplex PCR, and the TCRdb table lists in-frame clones only, not all of them. The sample comprises 90,000 to 120,000 clones, around 83% of which are singletons, and over 0.75% rests with the top ten. The sample here was CD4+ T cells from blood, taken before liver transplant. These receptor sequences come from a human donor who received a liver transplant.

The V and J genes are TRBV6-5 and TRBJ2-2, with a possible D match to TRBD1 (6 bases). Germline CDR1 MNHEY, CDR2 SVGAGI. This CDR3 has 15 amino acids. The V gene lost 4 bases and the J gene lost 9 bases, with 18 bases spanning the gap. The CDR3 is CASSLQGSKVRELFF. The DNA for the CDR3 is TGTGCCAGCAGTTTACAGGGATCGAAAGTCCGGGAGCTGTTTTTT.

This clone was recorded only once. V is TRBV4-2 and J is TRBJ1-4; TRBD1 might be the D (5 bases). The CDR3 is made up of 16 amino acids. V was shortened by 0 bases and J by 6 bases, with 14 bases between the two germline ends. Germline V gives CDR1 LGHNA, CDR2 YNFKEQ. CDR3 sequence reads: CASSQEGADTHEKLFF. The CDR3 DNA is TGTGCCAGCAGCCAAGAAGGGGCGGACACCCATGAAAAACTGTTTTTT.

J is TRBJ2-5 and V is TRBV7-9; no clear D gene. From germline, CDR1 is SEHNR and CDR2 FQNEAQ (reference sequence). The ends were cut back, 4 bases at V and 3 bases at J, with 6 bases in the middle. The CDR3 runs to 12 residues. The CDR3 DNA is TGTGCCAGCAGCTCTAGAAAAGAGACCCAGTACTTC. Protein product: CASSSRKETQYF.

This chain uses TRBV27 with TRBJ1-1; 8 positions match TRBD1. There are 15 residues in the CDR3. Germline CDR1 is MNHEY and CDR2 is SMNVEV (reference sequence). V lost 5 bases, J lost 5 bases, and 10 bases stayed unmatched. In DNA form, the CDR3 reads TGTGCCAGCAGTCAACCAGGGGGCGCGGGGACTGAAGCTTTCTTT. This gives the protein CASSQPGGAGTEAFF.

This clone has more than one count but fewer than ten. This chain connects TRBV6-1 to TRBJ1-1; maybe TRBD1 (6 bases). V lost 1 base and J lost 7, with 10 bases in between. The CDR3 is made up of 13 amino acids. Germline V CDR1 and CDR2: MNHNS, SASEGT. This CDR3 is CASSEGQVIEAFF. CDR3 in DNA: TGTGCCAGCAGTGAAGGACAGGTTATTGAAGCTTTCTTT.

In its sample, this clone was seen a few times. The CDR3 sequence: CASRLDRGWTDTQYF. CDR3 coding DNA: TGTGCCAGCAGACTCGACAGGGGTTGGACAGATACGCAGTATTTT. The chain links TRBV5-4 to TRBJ2-3; 8 bases are a match to TRBD1. V shed 5 bases, J shed 3 bases, and the junction held 8 bases outside the gene matches. From germline, CDR1 is SGHNT and CDR2 YYREEE (reference sequence). The CDR3 is 15 residues long.

This sequence joins TRBV28 and TRBJ1-1; maybe TRBD1 (6 bases). This CDR3 spans 14 amino acids. The V gene's germline CDR1 is MDHEN and CDR2 SYDVKM. V was clipped by 7 bases and J by 0 bases, with 12 bases between them. Written as DNA, the CDR3 is TGTGCCAGCACTCGTGACAGGTTGAACACTGAAGCTTTCTTT. Translation: CASTRDRLNTEAFF.

The chain uses TRBV11-2 and TRBJ2-1; 10 positions agree with TRBD2. Germline CDR1 SGHAT, CDR2 FQNNGV. V lost 4 bases, J lost 4 bases, and 7 bases stayed unmatched. CDR3 size: 16 residues. The CDR3 region is CASSSKTSGRYNEQFF. The CDR3 nucleotides are TGTGCCAGCAGCTCCAAGACTAGCGGGCGTTACAATGAGCAGTTCTTC.

The rearrangement uses TRBV7-9 and TRBJ1-5; a weak D match, TRBD1 (5 bases). The germline V gene has CDR1 SEHNR and CDR2 FQNEAQ (reference sequence). This CDR3 has 13 residues. Trimming pared 6 bases from V and 5 bases from J, leaving 11 bases between. This chain's CDR3 is CASSSGAHQPQHF. DNA for the CDR3: TGTGCCAGCAGTTCCGGGGCTCATCAGCCCCAGCATTTT.

The chain employs TRBV27 and TRBJ2-2, with D tentatively TRBD1 (6 bases). The CDR3 has 16 residues. Germline loops: CDR1 MNHEY, CDR2 SMNVEV (reference sequence). V was pared by 9 bases and J by 0 bases, with 17 bases between. CDR3 loop: CASRLLQGANTGELFF. The CDR3 DNA sequence: TGTGCCAGTCGACTCCTACAGGGAGCGAACACCGGGGAGCTGTTTTTT.

The rearrangement links TRBV4-2 to TRBJ1-1; possible D gene TRBD1, 5 bases. V gave up 0 bases and J gave up 1 base, with 9 bases separating them. Looked up from germline, CDR1 is LGHNA and CDR2 is YNFKEQ. This CDR3 contains 15 residues. The CDR3: CASSQDWGGNTEAFF. In DNA, the CDR3 is TGTGCCAGCAGCCAAGATTGGGGGGGGAACACTGAAGCTTTCTTT.

This sequence joins TRBV7-9 and TRBJ1-2; D uncertain. The length of the CDR3 is 14 residues. The germline CDR1 and CDR2 sequences are SEHNR and FQNEAQ (reference sequence). V lost 0 bases to trimming and J lost 4 bases, with 9 bases between them. Here the CDR3 DNA reads TGTGCCAGCAGCTTAGCAGGGCATATCTATGGCTACACCTTC. It codes for CASSLAGHIYGYTF.

The chain uses TRBV4-1 and TRBJ2-1; either TRBD1 or TRBD2 may supply D (5 bases each). Trimming stripped 1 base from V and 6 bases from J, with 13 bases between. CDR3 length equals 15 residues. Germline CDR1 reads MGHRA; CDR2 reads YSYEKL. This CDR3 reads CASSQGGSEVNEQFF. CDR3 bases: TGCGCCAGCAGCCAAGGGGGGAGTGAGGTCAATGAGCAGTTCTTC.

The rearrangement joins TRBV9 to TRBJ2-5; TRBD2 matches 9 bases. Germline V gene lookup returns CDR1 SGDLS and CDR2 YYNGEE. This CDR3 spans 16 amino acids. Losses at the gene ends were 0 bases for V and 5 bases for J; bases not matched to a gene: 8. CDR3 nucleotides: TGTGCCAGCAGCGTAGCAGGCGGGAGGGCCGGGGAGACCCAGTACTTC. As protein: CASSVAGGRAGETQYF.

V gene TRBV6-5 combines with J gene TRBJ1-4, with no clear D. Trimming took off 3 bases at V and 7 bases at J, with 15 bases between the two ends. The CDR3 length is 15 residues. Germline V CDR1 and CDR2: MNHEY, SVGAGI. Here the CDR3 DNA reads TGTGCCAGCAGTTATGTTCGAGGTGGTGGTGAAAAACTGTTTTTT. It translates to CASSYVRGGGEKLFF.

The V and J genes are TRBV6-5 and TRBJ2-2, with D possibly being TRBD1 (5 bases). The CDR3 contains 11 residues. Per germline, CDR1 MNHEY and CDR2 SVGAGI. The V gene lost 6 bases and the J gene lost 7 bases, with 6 bases spanning the gap. This CDR3 reads CASRDNGELFF. In DNA form, the CDR3 reads TGTGCCAGCAGGGACAACGGGGAGCTGTTTTTT.

The count of this clone is one. This chain connects TRBV19 to TRBJ1-5, with a tentative D call TRBD1 (5 bases). The germline V gene encodes CDR1 LNHDA and CDR2 SQIVND (reference sequence). The V end lost 10 bases, the J end lost 7 bases, and 14 bases lay between the germline ends. The CDR3 extends over 12 amino acids. CDR3 nucleotide sequence: TGTGCCACCCTCAGTAGGGGCCAGCCCCAGCATTTT. The encoded protein is CATLSRGQPQHF.

The DNA for the CDR3 is TGCAGCGCCCCCTTACAGGACAATGAGCAGTTCTTC. Amino acid sequence: CSAPLQDNEQFF. V is TRBV29-1 and J is TRBJ2-1, with D tentatively TRBD1 (5 bases). The CDR3 is made up of 12 amino acids. Germline CDR1 is SQVTM and CDR2 is ANQGSEA. V shed 7 bases and J shed 5 bases, with 12 bases lying between them.

This chain uses TRBV4-2 with TRBJ2-7; D unresolved. V gave up 0 bases and J gave up 6 bases, with 12 bases separating them. Looked up from germline, CDR1 is LGHNA and CDR2 is YNFKEQ. This CDR3 comprises 14 residues. For the CDR3, the DNA is TGTGCCAGCAGCCAAGATGGTGCTAGACGCGAGCAGTACTTC. The encoded protein is CASSQDGARREQYF.

This clone was counted a few times. The gene calls are TRBV13 and TRBJ1-3; possibly TRBD1 for D (5 bases). The V and J ends lost 2 bases and 2 bases respectively, with 10 bases between them. This CDR3 contains 15 residues. Looked up from germline, CDR1 is PRHDT and CDR2 is FYEKMQ (reference sequence). DNA of the CDR3: TGTGCCAGCAGCTTAAAAAAGGGGCCTGGAAACACCATATATTTT. Amino acid sequence: CASSLKKGPGNTIYF. Supplemented by reference TRBV13 and TRBJ1-3, the full variable domain reads AAGVIQSPRHLIKEKRETATLKCYPIPRHDTVYWYQQGPGQDPQFLISFYEKMQSDKGSIPDRFSAQQFSDYHSELNMSSLELGDSALYFCASSLKKGPGNTIYFGEGSWLTVV.